The sequence of this T cell receptor beta chain was determined in a study of T cell responses to AZD1222 COVID-19 vaccine. Study findings and constraints: Following two doses of AZD1222, Spike-specific TCR breadth and depth rose.

A remark on this clone: Its antigen is as yet unknown.

The CDR3 is 13 amino acids. V lost 4 bases to trimming and J lost 5 bases; unmatched junction nucleotides: 3. The method was immunoSEQ multiplex PCR; TCRdb's version includes in-frame clones alone and lacks a portion of them. The sample has roughly 120,000 clones, about 88% seen once. The chain uses TRBV12-3 or TRBV12-4 and TRBJ1-2, with 8 nucleotides matching TRBD1. This material consisted of peripheral blood, taken on day 0 of AZD1222 vaccination. This TCR came from an adult in good health. The CDR3 DNA reads TGTGCCAGCAGTTCCCGGACAGGGTATGGCTACACCTTC. Protein: CASSSRTGYGYTF.